This TCR beta chain appears in the sequencing data of a study of response to subunit inactivated influenza vaccine. Study outcomes and limitations: It was suggested by the authors that few new T cells are recruited by each seasonal influenza vaccination.

V was cut by 1 base and J by 2 bases, with 17 bases left in between. The CDR3 sequence is 18 residues long. CDR1 and CDR2 from the germline V gene are KGHSH and LQKENI. In regard to this clonotype: What it binds is not known.

TCRdb analysed the RT-PCR reads with MiXCR anew, one entry per CDR3 protein. The table includes 500,000 or so distinct CDR3 sequences, approximately 15% detected once. The TCR comes from a man in his fifties or sixties who received an inactivated influenza vaccine. The input for sequencing was CD4+ T cells sorted from PBMCs, taken less than 30 months after vaccination. The chain has TRBV18 and TRBJ2-2; possibly TRBD2 for D (5 bases). The CDR3 loop reads CASSPLLLRGSNTGELFF. CDR3 in DNA: TGTGCCAGCTCACCACTGTTGCTCCGGGGTTCTAACACCGGGGAGCTGTTTTTT.